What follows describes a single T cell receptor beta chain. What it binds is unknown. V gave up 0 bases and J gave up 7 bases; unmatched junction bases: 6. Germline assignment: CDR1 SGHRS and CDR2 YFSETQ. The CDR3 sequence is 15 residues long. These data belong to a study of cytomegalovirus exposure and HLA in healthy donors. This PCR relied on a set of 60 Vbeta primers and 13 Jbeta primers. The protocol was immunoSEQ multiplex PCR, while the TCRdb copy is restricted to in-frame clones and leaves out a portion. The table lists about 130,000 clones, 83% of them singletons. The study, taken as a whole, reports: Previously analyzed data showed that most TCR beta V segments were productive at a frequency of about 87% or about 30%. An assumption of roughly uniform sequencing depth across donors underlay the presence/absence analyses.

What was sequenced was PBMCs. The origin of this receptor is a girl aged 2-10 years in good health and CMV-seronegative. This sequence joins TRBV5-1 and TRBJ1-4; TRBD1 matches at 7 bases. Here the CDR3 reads CASSLARQGLEKLFF. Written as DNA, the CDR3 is TGCGCCAGCAGCTTGGCCCGACAGGGACTTGAAAAACTGTTTTTT.